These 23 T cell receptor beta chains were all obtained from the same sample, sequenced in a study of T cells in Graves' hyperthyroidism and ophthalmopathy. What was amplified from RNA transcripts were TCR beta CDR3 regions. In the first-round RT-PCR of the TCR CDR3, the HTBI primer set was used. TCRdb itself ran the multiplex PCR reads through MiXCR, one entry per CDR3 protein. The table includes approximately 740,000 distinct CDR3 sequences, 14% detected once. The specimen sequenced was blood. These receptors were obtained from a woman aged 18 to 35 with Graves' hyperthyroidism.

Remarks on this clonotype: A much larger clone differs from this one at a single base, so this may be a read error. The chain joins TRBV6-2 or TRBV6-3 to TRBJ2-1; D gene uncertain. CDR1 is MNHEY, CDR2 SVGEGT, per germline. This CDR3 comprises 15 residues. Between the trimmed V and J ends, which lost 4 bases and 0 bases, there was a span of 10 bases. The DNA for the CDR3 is TGTGCCAGCAGTTTCGTGGATAGCTCCTACAATGAGCAGTTCTTC. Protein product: CASSFVDSSYNEQFF.

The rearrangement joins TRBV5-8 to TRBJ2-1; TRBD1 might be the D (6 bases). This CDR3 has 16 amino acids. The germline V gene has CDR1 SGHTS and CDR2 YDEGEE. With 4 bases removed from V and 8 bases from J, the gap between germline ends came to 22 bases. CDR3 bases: TGTGCCAGCAGCGGGGGCCGATTCGCGCACGGGGATGAGCAGTTCTTC. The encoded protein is CASSGGRFAHGDEQFF.

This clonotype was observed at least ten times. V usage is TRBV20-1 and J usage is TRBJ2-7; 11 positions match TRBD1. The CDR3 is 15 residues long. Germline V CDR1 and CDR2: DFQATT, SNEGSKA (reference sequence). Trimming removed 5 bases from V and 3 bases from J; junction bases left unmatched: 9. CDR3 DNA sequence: TGCAGTGCTTTTTTGGACAGGGGGCAAATCTACGAGCAGTACTTC. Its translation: CSAFLDRGQIYEQYF.

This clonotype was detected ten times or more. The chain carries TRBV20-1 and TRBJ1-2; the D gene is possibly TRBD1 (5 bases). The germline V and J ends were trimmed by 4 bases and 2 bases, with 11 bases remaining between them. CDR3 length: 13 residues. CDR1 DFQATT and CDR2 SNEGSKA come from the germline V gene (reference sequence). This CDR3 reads CSAIRDQNYGYTF. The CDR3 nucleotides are TGCAGTGCTATAAGGGACCAAAACTATGGCTACACCTTC.

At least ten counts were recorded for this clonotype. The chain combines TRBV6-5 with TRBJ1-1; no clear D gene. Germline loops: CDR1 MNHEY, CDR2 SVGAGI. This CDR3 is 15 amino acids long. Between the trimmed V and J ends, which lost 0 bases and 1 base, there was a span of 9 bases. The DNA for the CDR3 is TGTGCCAGCAGTTACTCGGTTTGGCGGAACACTGAAGCTTTCTTT. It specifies CASSYSVWRNTEAFF.

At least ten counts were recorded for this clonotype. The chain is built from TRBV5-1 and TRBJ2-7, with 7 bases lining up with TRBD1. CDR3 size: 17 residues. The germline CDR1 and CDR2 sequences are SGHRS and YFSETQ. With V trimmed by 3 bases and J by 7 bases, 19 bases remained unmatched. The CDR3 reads CASSSPGGQDLLGEQYF. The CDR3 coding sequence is TGCGCCAGCAGCTCCCCTGGTGGACAGGACCTTTTGGGGGAGCAGTACTTC.

As DNA, the CDR3 is TGTGCCAGCAGGAGATTTGATTACAATGAGCAGTTCTTC. Protein sequence: CASRRFDYNEQFF. The rearrangement uses TRBV27 and TRBJ2-1; D is ambiguous. The V end lost 6 bases, the J end lost 4 bases, and 10 bases lay between the germline ends. The CDR3 covers 13 residues. Germline CDR1 and CDR2: MNHEY and SMNVEV (reference sequence).

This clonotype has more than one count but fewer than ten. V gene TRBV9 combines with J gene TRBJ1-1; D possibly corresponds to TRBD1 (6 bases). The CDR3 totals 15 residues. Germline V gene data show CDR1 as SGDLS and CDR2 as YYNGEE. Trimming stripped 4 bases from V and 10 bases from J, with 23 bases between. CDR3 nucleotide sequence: TGTGCCAGCAGCCCCGGTCGCGGGGGCTTTGGGGGAGCTTTCTTT. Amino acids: CASSPGRGGFGGAFF.

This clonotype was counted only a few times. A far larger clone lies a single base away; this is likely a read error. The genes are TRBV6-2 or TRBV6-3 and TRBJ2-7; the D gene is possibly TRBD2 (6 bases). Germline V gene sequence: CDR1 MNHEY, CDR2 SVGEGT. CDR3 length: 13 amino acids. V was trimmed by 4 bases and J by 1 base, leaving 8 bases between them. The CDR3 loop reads CASSWGLSYEQYF. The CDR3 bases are TGTGCCAGCAGTTGGGGACTTTCCTACGAGCAGTACTTC.

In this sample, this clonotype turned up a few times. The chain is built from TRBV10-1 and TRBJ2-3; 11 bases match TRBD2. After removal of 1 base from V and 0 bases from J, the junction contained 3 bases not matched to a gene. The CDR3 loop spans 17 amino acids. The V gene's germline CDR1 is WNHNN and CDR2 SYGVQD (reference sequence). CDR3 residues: CASSEWGLADSTDTQYF. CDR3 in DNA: TGCGCCAGCAGTGAGTGGGGACTAGCGGATAGCACAGATACGCAGTATTTT.

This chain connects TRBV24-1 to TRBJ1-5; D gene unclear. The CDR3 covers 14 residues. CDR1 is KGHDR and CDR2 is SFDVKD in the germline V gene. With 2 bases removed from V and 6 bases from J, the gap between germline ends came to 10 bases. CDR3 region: CATSDSLGVQPQHF. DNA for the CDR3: TGTGCCACCAGTGATTCTCTGGGCGTTCAGCCCCAGCATTTT.

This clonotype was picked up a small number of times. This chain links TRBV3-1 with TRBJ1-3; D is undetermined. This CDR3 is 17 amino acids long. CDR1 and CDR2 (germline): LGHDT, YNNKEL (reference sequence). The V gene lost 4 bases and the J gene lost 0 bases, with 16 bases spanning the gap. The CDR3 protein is CASSPRPGIASGNTIYF. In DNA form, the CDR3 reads TGTGCCAGCAGCCCTCGCCCTGGTATAGCCTCTGGAAACACCATATATTTT.

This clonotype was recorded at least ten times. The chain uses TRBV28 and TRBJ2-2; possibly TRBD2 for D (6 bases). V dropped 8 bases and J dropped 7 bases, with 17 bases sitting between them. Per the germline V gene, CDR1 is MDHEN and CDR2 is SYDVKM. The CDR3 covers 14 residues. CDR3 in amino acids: CASAPEGRSGELFF. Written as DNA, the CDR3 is TGTGCCAGCGCCCCTGAGGGGAGGAGCGGGGAGCTGTTTTTT.

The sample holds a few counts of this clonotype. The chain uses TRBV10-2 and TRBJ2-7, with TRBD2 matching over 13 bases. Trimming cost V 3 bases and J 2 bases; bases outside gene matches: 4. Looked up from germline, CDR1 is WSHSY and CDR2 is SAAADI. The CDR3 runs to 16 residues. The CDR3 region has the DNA TGCGCCAGCAGTGAAGGGACTAGCGGGGTTACCTACGAGCAGTACTTC. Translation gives CASSEGTSGVTYEQYF.

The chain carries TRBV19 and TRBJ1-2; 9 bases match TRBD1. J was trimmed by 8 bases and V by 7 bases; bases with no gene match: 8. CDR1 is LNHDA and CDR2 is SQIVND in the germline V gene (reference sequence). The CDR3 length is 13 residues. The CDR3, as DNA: TGTGCCAGTACCGGACAGGGGTTCGAGGGCTACACCTTC. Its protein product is CASTGQGFEGYTF. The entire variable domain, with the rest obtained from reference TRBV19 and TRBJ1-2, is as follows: DGGITQSPKYLFRKEGQNVTLSCEQNLNHDAMYWYRQDPGQGLRLIYYSQIVNDFQKGDIAEGYSVSREKKESFPLTVTSAQKNPTAFYLCASTGQGFEGYTFGSGTRLTVV.

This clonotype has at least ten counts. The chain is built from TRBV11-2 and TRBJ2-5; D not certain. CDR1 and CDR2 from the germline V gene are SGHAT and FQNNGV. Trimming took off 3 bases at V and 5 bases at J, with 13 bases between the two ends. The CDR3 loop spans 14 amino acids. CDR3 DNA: TGTGCCAGCAGCTTTATCGCCGTAAGGGAGACCCAGTACTTC. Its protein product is CASSFIAVRETQYF.

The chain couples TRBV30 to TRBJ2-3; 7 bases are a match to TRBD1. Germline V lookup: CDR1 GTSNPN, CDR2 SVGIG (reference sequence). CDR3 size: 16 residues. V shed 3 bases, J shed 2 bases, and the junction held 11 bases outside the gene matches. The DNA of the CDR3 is TGTGCCTGGAGGGTAAGAGGACAGGCCTACACAGATACGCAGTATTTT. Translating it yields CAWRVRGQAYTDTQYF.

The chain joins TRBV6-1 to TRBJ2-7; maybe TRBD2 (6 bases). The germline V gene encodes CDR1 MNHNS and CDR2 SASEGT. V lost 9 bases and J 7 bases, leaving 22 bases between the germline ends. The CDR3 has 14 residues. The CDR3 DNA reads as TGTGCCAGTTTAGCGGAGCCCCTCCCAGAAGAGCAGTACTTC. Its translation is CASLAEPLPEEQYF.

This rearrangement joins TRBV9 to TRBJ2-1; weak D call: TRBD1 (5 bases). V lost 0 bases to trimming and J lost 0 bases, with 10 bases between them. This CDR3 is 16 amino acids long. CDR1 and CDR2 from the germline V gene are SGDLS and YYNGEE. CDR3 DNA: TGTGCCAGCAGCGTAGTTGGGGCCAGCTCCTACAATGAGCAGTTCTTC. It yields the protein CASSVVGASSYNEQFF. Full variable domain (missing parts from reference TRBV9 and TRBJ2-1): DSGVTQTPKHLITATGQRVTLRCSPRSGDLSVYWYQQSLDQGLQFLIQYYNGEERAKGNILERFSAQQFPDLHSELNLSSLELGDSALYFCASSVVGASSYNEQFFGPGTRLTVL.

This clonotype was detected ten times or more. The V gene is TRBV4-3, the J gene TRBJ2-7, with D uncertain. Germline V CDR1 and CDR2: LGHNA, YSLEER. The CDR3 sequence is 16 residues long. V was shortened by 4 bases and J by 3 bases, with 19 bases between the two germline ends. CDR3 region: CASSPEAAGTNYEQYF. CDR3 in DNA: TGCGCCAGCAGCCCCGAGGCCGCCGGTACTAACTACGAGCAGTACTTC.

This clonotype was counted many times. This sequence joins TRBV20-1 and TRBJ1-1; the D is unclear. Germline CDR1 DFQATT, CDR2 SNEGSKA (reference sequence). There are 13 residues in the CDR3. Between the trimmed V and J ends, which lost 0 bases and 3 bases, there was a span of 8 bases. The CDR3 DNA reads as TGCAGTGCTAGAGATCATCATTACACTGAAGCTTTCTTT. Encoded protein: CSARDHHYTEAFF.

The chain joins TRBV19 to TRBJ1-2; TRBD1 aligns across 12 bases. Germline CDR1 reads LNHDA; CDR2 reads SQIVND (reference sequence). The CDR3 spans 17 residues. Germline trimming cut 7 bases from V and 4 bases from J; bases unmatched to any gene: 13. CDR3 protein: CASTTPGQGAPGYGYTF. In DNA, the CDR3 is TGTGCCAGTACTACTCCGGGACAGGGGGCGCCGGGCTATGGCTACACCTTC.

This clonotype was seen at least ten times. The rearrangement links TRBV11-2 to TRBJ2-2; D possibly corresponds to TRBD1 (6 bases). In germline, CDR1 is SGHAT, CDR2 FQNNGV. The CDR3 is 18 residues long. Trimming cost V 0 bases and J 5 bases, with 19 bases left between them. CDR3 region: CASSLDKTGVMGTGELFF. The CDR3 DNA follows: TGTGCCAGCAGCTTAGATAAGACAGGAGTTATGGGGACCGGGGAGCTGTTTTTT.